Following are 10 T cell receptor beta chains from one sample sequenced in a study of cytomegalovirus exposure and HLA in healthy donors. Primers: 60 Vbeta forward and 13 Jbeta reverse. Generated by immunoSEQ multiplex PCR, the TCRdb table keeps only in-frame clones and is missing some. The sample holds roughly 120,000 clones, roughly 80% seen once. Sequences were obtained from PBMCs. These TCRs come from a woman aged 18-29 years in good health and CMV-seronegative.

This clone was picked up one time. The V call is TRBV29-1, the J call TRBJ1-5; TRBD1 aligns across 8 bases. Unmatched junction bases numbered 3, after V lost 7 bases and J lost 1 base. This CDR3 contains 13 residues. Germline values: CDR1 SQVTM, CDR2 ANQGSEA. The CDR3 sequence is CSARTGSNQPQHF. DNA for the CDR3: TGCAGCGCCCGGACAGGGAGCAATCAGCCCCAGCATTTT.

This clone was picked up one time. This sequence joins TRBV19 and TRBJ1-4, with 9 bases that match TRBD1. The length of the CDR3 is 13 residues. Germline V gene lookup returns CDR1 LNHDA and CDR2 SQIVND (reference sequence). Germline trimming cut 6 bases from V and 15 bases from J; bases unmatched to any gene: 11. Here the CDR3 reads CASRLQGAQEVFF. In nucleotides, the CDR3 is TGTGCCAGTAGGCTACAGGGGGCTCAGGAGGTGTTTTTT.

In its sample, this clone was seen a few times. The chain carries TRBV6-4 and TRBJ2-2; D is unresolved. Germline V gene data show CDR1 as MRHNA and CDR2 as SNTAGT. This CDR3 region has 13 residues. V was cut by 3 bases and J by 4 bases, with 6 bases left in between. DNA of the CDR3: TGTGCCAGCAGTGAATCGGGCACCGGGGAGCTGTTTTTT. It yields the protein CASSESGTGELFF.

The chain joins TRBV4-1 to TRBJ2-1; maybe TRBD1 (6 bases). Between the trimmed V and J ends, which lost 2 bases and 4 bases, there was a span of 12 bases. The CDR3 is 15 residues long. Per the germline V gene, CDR1 is MGHRA and CDR2 is YSYEKL. CDR3 residues: CASSQRQVSYNEQFF. CDR3 sequence (DNA): TGCGCCAGCAGCCAAAGACAGGTTTCTTACAATGAGCAGTTCTTC.

The rearrangement links TRBV29-1 to TRBJ1-2; no firm D call. The ends were cut back, 0 bases at V and 8 bases at J, with 13 bases in the middle. The CDR3 spans 13 residues. The germline V gene has CDR1 SQVTM and CDR2 ANQGSEA. The CDR3 protein is CSVEEVWAEGYTF. The CDR3 nucleotides read TGCAGCGTTGAAGAGGTCTGGGCAGAGGGCTACACCTTC.

The chain has TRBV7-2 and TRBJ1-2; the match to TRBD1 covers 7 bases. After removal of 4 bases from V and 7 bases from J, the junction contained 9 bases not matched to a gene. The CDR3 has 14 residues. Per the germline V gene, CDR1 is SGHTA and CDR2 is FQGNSA. The CDR3 loop reads CASSSQGGAVGYTF. CDR3 bases: TGTGCCAGCAGCTCCCAGGGGGGCGCGGTTGGCTACACCTTC.

This clone was detected only a few times. This chain links TRBV11-2 with TRBJ2-7, with 7 nucleotides matching TRBD2. The trim removed 6 bases at V and 2 bases at J, leaving 4 bases unmatched. Germline V lookup: CDR1 SGHAT, CDR2 FQNNGV. The CDR3 length is 13 residues. The CDR3 DNA is TGTGCCAGCAGTCTTAGCGGGCCCTACGAGCAGTACTTC. Encoded protein: CASSLSGPYEQYF. The variable domain in full, with the rest retrieved from reference TRBV11-2 and TRBJ2-7, is EAGVAQSPRYKIIEKRQSVAFWCNPISGHATLYWYQQILGQGPKLLIQFQNNGVVDDSQLPKDRFSAERLKGVDSTLKIQPAKLEDSAVYLCASSLSGPYEQYFGPGTRLTVT.

The rearrangement uses TRBV5-8 and TRBJ2-7, with 11 bases that match TRBD1. CDR3 length: 13 residues. Unmatched junction bases numbered 0, after V lost 5 bases and J lost 2 bases. Germline V gene data show CDR1 as SGHTS and CDR2 as YDEGEE. Here the CDR3 reads CASRGQGAYEQYF. CDR3 DNA: TGTGCCAGCAGGGGACAGGGGGCCTACGAGCAGTACTTC.

The sample holds one count of this clone. V is TRBV4-1 and J is TRBJ1-2, with D possibly TRBD1 on 5 matching bases. V was shortened by 4 bases and J by 2 bases, with 8 bases between the two germline ends. In germline, CDR1 is MGHRA, CDR2 YSYEKL. This CDR3 contains 13 residues. The CDR3 here is CASSLQENYGYTF. The DNA of the CDR3 is TGCGCCAGCAGCCTACAGGAGAACTATGGCTACACCTTC.

This sequence joins TRBV5-1 and TRBJ2-2; maybe TRBD1 (6 bases). V lost 2 bases, J lost 7 bases, and 15 bases lay in between. Germline V gives CDR1 SGHRS, CDR2 YFSETQ. The CDR3 has 15 residues. CDR3 region: CASSLGTSSVGELFF. The CDR3 nucleotides are TGCGCCAGCAGCTTAGGGACATCGTCGGTCGGGGAGCTGTTTTTT.